These 8 T cell receptor beta chains were all obtained from the same sample, sequenced in a study of CD8 T cells in ankylosing spondylitis. TCRdb re-derived calls from the 5' RACE reads in MiXCR, one entry per CDR3 protein. The sample consists of fewer than 180,000 distinct CDR3 sequences, around two fifths of them appearing once. Specimen: synovial fluid, either unsorted or a sorted T cell fraction (not recorded which). The receptors stem from a male donor with ankylosing spondylitis.

CDR3 bases: TGCGCCAGCAGCCAGGAGGGAAAGACTAGGGCTAGCGGGAGGACGGGATTCTTATACAATGAGCAGTTCTTC. Protein sequence: CASSQEGKTRASGRTGFLYNEQFF. The chain carries TRBV4-1 and TRBJ2-1; TRBD2 aligns across 11 bases. V was pared by 3 bases and J by 4 bases, with 29 bases of the junction left unmatched. The V gene's germline CDR1 is MGHRA and CDR2 YSYEKL. This CDR3 spans 24 amino acids.

There are many counts of this clonotype. The rearrangement joins TRBV20-1 to TRBJ1-1; D is uncertain. Deletions cut 5 bases from V and 3 bases from J, with 10 bases between. The CDR3 spans 12 residues. Germline V gene lookup returns CDR1 DFQATT and CDR2 SNEGSKA (reference sequence). The CDR3 DNA is TGCAGTGCTTACGACGGTTACACTGAAGCTTTCTTT. Translated: CSAYDGYTEAFF.

This chain uses TRBV7-6 with TRBJ1-2; a possible D gene is TRBD1 (5 bases). Germline CDR1 is SGHVS and CDR2 is FNYEAQ. The CDR3 has 15 residues. V was pared by 2 bases and J by 4 bases, with 14 bases between. This CDR3 is CASSLYGTLGYGYTF. In DNA form, the CDR3 reads TGTGCCAGCAGCTTATACGGGACCTTGGGCTATGGCTACACCTTC. Combining the CDR3 with reference TRBV7-6 and TRBJ1-2 gives the whole variable domain GAGVSQSPRYKVTKRGQDVALRCDPISGHVSLYWYRQALGQGPEFLTYFNYEAQQDKSGLPNDRFSAERPEGSISTLTIQRTEQRDSAMYRCASSLYGTLGYGYTFGSGTRLTVV.

This clonotype appeared a few times. This sequence joins TRBV10-3 and TRBJ2-1; 12 bases map to TRBD2. Germline loops: CDR1 ENHRY, CDR2 SYGVKD. With V trimmed by 9 bases and J by 5 bases, 2 bases remained unmatched. The CDR3 loop spans 13 amino acids. The CDR3 spells CAITSGRNNEQFF. CDR3 bases: TGTGCCATAACTAGCGGGAGGAACAATGAGCAGTTCTTC.

The rearrangement links TRBV27 to TRBJ1-2; the D gene is possibly TRBD1 (6 bases). This CDR3 has 13 residues. From germline, CDR1 is MNHEY and CDR2 SMNVEV (reference sequence). The ends were cut back, 6 bases at V and 2 bases at J, with 10 bases in the middle. In DNA, the CDR3 is TGTGCCAGCAGCACTGGACAGAACTATGGCTACACCTTC. This translates into CASSTGQNYGYTF.

V gene TRBV5-1 combines with J gene TRBJ1-2; D is perhaps TRBD1 (5 bases). The CDR3 covers 16 residues. The germline CDR1 and CDR2 sequences are SGHRS and YFSETQ. Trimming took 2 bases from V and 1 from J, leaving 15 bases between them. The CDR3 DNA sequence: TGCGCCAGCAGCTTCCACAGGCTGTCCAATAACTATGGCTACACCTTC. Amino acid sequence: CASSFHRLSNNYGYTF. Full variable domain (outside the CDR3, taken from reference TRBV5-1 and TRBJ1-2): KAGVTQTPRYLIKTRGQQVTLSCSPISGHRSVSWYQQTPGQGLQFLFEYFSETQRNKGNFPGRFSGRQFSNSRSEMNVSTLELGDSALYLCASSFHRLSNNYGYTFGSGTRLTVV.

The J gene is TRBJ1-2, the V gene TRBV21-1; the table's D call TRBD1 went unverified against the DNA. TRBV21-1 is a pseudogene locus. The CDR3 is 17 amino acids. CDR3 amino acids: CASSKGPHWDRSYGYTF. In nucleotides, the CDR3 is TGTGCCAGCAGCAAAGGCCCTCACTGGGACAGGTCCTATGGCTACACCTTC.

The chain is built from TRBV7-9 and TRBJ2-7; 10 bases fit TRBD2. The CDR3 is 16 residues long. Germline V gives CDR1 SEHNR, CDR2 FQNEAQ (reference sequence). The V gene end was trimmed by 1 base and the J gene end by 1 base; junction bases not matched to a gene: 4. The CDR3, as DNA: TGTGCCAGCAGCTTAGAAACTAGCGGGGAGTCCTACGAGCAGTACTTC. Protein: CASSLETSGESYEQYF.